These T cell receptor beta chains were read from a single sample in a study of blood T cell repertoires in COVID-19. TCRdb's table, derived via immunoSEQ multiplex PCR, lists solely in-frame clones and lacks some. Here the sample spans over 30,000 clones, less than 95% being singletons. The sample consisted of peripheral blood. Receptors were obtained from an elderly man with acute or convalescent COVID-19. Both conserved end residues are part of each CDR3. Fields, in order: V gene, D gene, J gene, CDR3 protein. The D gene is left open where the match is weak.

v_gene: TRBV28
d_gene: TRBD2
j_gene: TRBJ2-7
CDR3aa: CASSPAGLAGGRAYEQYF

v_gene: TRBV19
d_gene: TRBD1
j_gene: TRBJ1-2
CDR3aa: CASSITGGSGYTF

v_gene: TRBV25-1
d_gene: TRBD1
j_gene: TRBJ1-4
CDR3aa: CASSEFLGTGGEKLFF

v_gene: TRBV30
d_gene: NA
j_gene: TRBJ1-1
CDR3aa: CAWSVQRDEAFF

v_gene: TRBV25-1
d_gene: NA
j_gene: TRBJ1-2
CDR3aa: CASSTSAGGGYTF

v_gene: TRBV5-6
d_gene: NA
j_gene: TRBJ2-7
CDR3aa: CASSLRGGRYEQYF

v_gene: TRBV10-3
d_gene: TRBD2
j_gene: TRBJ2-7
CDR3aa: CAISPGLALYEQYF

v_gene: TRBV30
d_gene: NA
j_gene: TRBJ1-6
CDR3aa: CAWRDIGSPLHF

v_gene: TRBV29-1
d_gene: NA
j_gene: TRBJ2-7
CDR3aa: CSVQGGYEQYF

v_gene: TRBV19
d_gene: NA
j_gene: TRBJ1-1
CDR3aa: CASSRGTLDTEAFF

v_gene: TRBV4-1
d_gene: TRBD2
j_gene: TRBJ2-1
CDR3aa: CASSQEWLAGVNEQFF